The sequence of this T cell receptor (beta chain) was determined in a study of blood T cell repertoires in COVID-19 (dated by TCRdb to about 2020). About the investigation overall: Samples covering the acute and convalescent phases of COVID-19 were provided by collaborators in the United States, Italy and Spain. The prospective study material was composed of cDNA or gDNA derived from T cells, B-cell-depleted T cells, or PBMCs. The samples were drawn from two sources: the first 160 participants of the ongoing ImmuneRACE study, and 1,200 or so subjects contributed by 6 global collaborators. Nearly every sample came with metadata listing a de-identified subject ID, COVID-19 status, age in years and sex. Where available, HLA class I and class II types were taken from metadata supplied by the sample provider and were not determined by assay-based typing. A freely available public database, intended as a resource for researchers studying the immune response to SARS-CoV-2, is where the repertoires were released. Subjects who had been exposed to COVID-19, were actively infected with it, or had recovered from it provided the deeply sampled blood TCRbeta repertoires that made up the dataset.

V sheds 0 bases and J sheds 3 bases, leaving 3 bases between their ends. There are 12 amino acids in the CDR3, from cysteine to phenylalanine inclusive. Only the CDR3 region is kept as DNA, spanning 36 bases read in frame from base 1. CDR1 and CDR2 are read off the germline V gene as MGHRA and YSYEKL. TCRbeta CDR3 regions were amplified from genomic DNA by means of the immunoSEQ Assay, a bias-controlled multiplex PCR. In the source study's methods: The number of nucleated cells in each sample was estimated by amplification of reference gene primers within the assay. Sequence reads were collapsed and filtered to measure the absolute abundance of every unique TCRbeta CDR3 rearrangement. For each sample, productive Simpson clonality was calculated as the square root of Simpson's diversity index over productive rearrangements. The immuneACCESS repertoire file appears here via TCRdb, limited to in-frame rearrangements. These files lack a portion of the clones; in checked studies, under half of the deficit traces to unresolved V genes, and the cause of the others is not known. The V and J calls and clone size were taken over from that table, and D and trimming were inferred from the DNA. The sample table holds 230,000 or so clones, of which roughly 89% were seen once. Of the sample, less than 4.5% is held by the ten largest clones.

Participants in the prospective study were aged about 18 to 95 years, lived in about two dozen United States geographic areas, and enrolled through a virtual design. In the prospective study, participants were assigned to cohorts based on the clinical history participants reported in a screening survey and a study questionnaire. In the prospective study, whole blood, serum and a nasopharyngeal or oropharyngeal swab were collected from each participant by mobile phlebotomists. Over a roughly 2-month period, participants in the prospective study had the option of providing additional blood draws and questionnaires. Before DNA extraction, blood samples from the prospective study were shipped at room temperature or frozen. Beyond this particular receptor, the publication reports: How much clinical and demographic metadata was included differed by source and by participant, and the metadata was provided uncurated.

Regarding this clone: Its antigen is still unknown. The sample holds no much larger clone one base away, and base qualities are not on file.

This chain is built from TRBV4-1 and TRBJ2-7; too little of a D gene remains to name it. This receptor was identified in a woman aged 40 to 49 with acute COVID-19. Sequencing input: PBMCs or T cells enriched from blood (not recorded which). The DNA sequence follows: TGCGCCAGCAGCCAAGATAACTACGAGCAGTACTTC. Its coded protein is CASSQDNYEQYF.